This T cell receptor (beta chain) emerged from a study of shared clonotypes between healthy human individuals. Study overall: CD4 naive and CD4 memory each took three plates per donor, while CD8 naive took two and CD8 memory one. The study, taken as a whole, reports: Naive CD4 clonotypes overlapped across several donors at around 5%. Researchers found naive subsets generally carried larger estimated richness than memory subsets. The generation probabilities recorded for non-shared clonotypes fell below those of clonotypes shared by all four donors.

About this clone: Its antigen is undetermined.

Data came from immunoSEQ multiplex PCR; TCRdb stores just in-frame clones and leaves some out. The data contain 2 million to 2.5 million clones, about 92% of them singletons. The V end lost 2 bases, the J end lost 1 base, and 14 bases lay between the germline ends. This CDR3 is built from 16 residues. Germline CDR1 is KGHSH and CDR2 is LQKENI. This TCR was recovered from a man between 18 and 29 years old in good health. Some clones in this sample may be carry-over from other donors' samples. Sequencing was carried out using naive CD4+ T cells from PBMCs. The subset is: CD45RA+ positively selected. The chain combines TRBV18 with TRBJ1-1; D remains unclear. In nucleotides, the CDR3 is TGTGCCAGCTCACCAAACGGATTCGGAGCGAACACTGAAGCTTTCTTT. It codes for CASSPNGFGANTEAFF.